These T cell receptor beta chains were read from a single sample in a study of response to subunit inactivated influenza vaccine. TCRdb called the RT-PCR reads again in MiXCR, with one record for every CDR3 protein. Of approximately 680,000 distinct CDR3 sequences detected, approximately 14% appear once; the ten largest clones hold 9.5% to 13%. Sequenced material: PBMCs from blood, taken about 11 days after vaccination. These receptor sequences come from a man aged 45-65 years who received an inactivated influenza vaccine. Both conserved end residues are part of each CDR3. A D gene is named only where the DNA matches it firmly. Only some rows state a clone size, as once, few, many or a class for expanded clones.

d_gene | j_gene | abundance | v_gene | CDR3nt | CDR3aa
TRBD1 | TRBJ2-7 | few | TRBV7-6 | TGTGCCAGCAGCTCGGGGACAGGGATGTACGAGCAGTACTTC | CASSSGTGMYEQYF
. | TRBJ2-3 | many | TRBV29-1 | TGCAGCGTTGGGGTAGCGCGACCCACAGATACGCAGTATTTT | CSVGVARPTDTQYF
. | TRBJ2-5 | . | TRBV5-1 | TGCGCCAGCAGCTTGGCGCCTCCCCAGGGAGAGACCCAGTACTTC | CASSLAPPQGETQYF
TRBD2 | TRBJ2-7 | few | TRBV20-1 | TGCAGTGCTAGAGATTTGGGACTAGTCACTAAGGAGCAGTACTTC | CSARDLGLVTKEQYF
. | TRBJ2-1 | . | TRBV4-2 | TGTGCCAGCAGCCAAGAGGAGGTGGTCTCCTACGAGCAGTTCTTC | CASSQEEVVSYEQFF
TRBD2 | TRBJ2-5 | few | TRBV3-1 | TGTGCCAGCAGGAGCCATACATCCACGACGGAGCGGGGGAGTCAAGAGACCCAGTACTTC | CASRSHTSTTERGSQETQYF
TRBD2 | TRBJ2-1 | few | TRBV6-1 | TGTGCCAGCAGTAGGCCGACTAGCGGGGGGCAGAGCTCCTACAATGAGCAGTTCTTC | CASSRPTSGGQSSYNEQFF
. | TRBJ2-7 | many | TRBV5-1 | TGCGCCAGCAGCCTTTCATTCCAGGGGACGGGAGGTATCTACGAGCAGTACTTC | CASSLSFQGTGGIYEQYF
TRBD1 | TRBJ2-7 | . | TRBV5-1 | TGCGCCAGCAGCTGGGGACAGTCATACTACGAGCAGTACTTC | CASSWGQSYYEQYF
. | TRBJ2-3 | few | TRBV2 | TGTGCCAGCGAAACCGGGAGTTTTAGCACAGATACGCAGTATTTT | CASETGSFSTDTQYF
TRBD1 | TRBJ1-4 | . | TRBV20-1 | TGCAGTGCTAGAACAGGGGTAGAAAAACTGTTTTTT | CSARTGVEKLFF
TRBD1 | TRBJ2-5 | few | TRBV7-2 | TGTGCCAGCCAGTGGACAGGGGACTACCAAGGGACCCAGTACTTC | CASQWTGDYQGTQYF
. | TRBJ1-5 | . | TRBV20-1 | TGCAGTGCTAGTCCCAGGGATTATGTCAATCAGCCCCAGCATTTT | CSASPRDYVNQPQHF
. | TRBJ2-2 | . | TRBV5-6 | TGTGCCAGCAGCCGACGTGAGCTCCGCACCGGGGAGCTGTTTTTT | CASSRRELRTGELFF
. | TRBJ2-3 | . | TRBV7-8 | TGTGCCAGCAGCTACGGGACTCTCACAGATACGCAGTATTTT | CASSYGTLTDTQYF